The T cell receptor beta chain described here comes from a study of cytomegalovirus exposure and HLA in healthy donors. The PCR used 60 Vbeta and 13 Jbeta primers. Profiled with immunoSEQ multiplex PCR; TCRdb holds only in-frame clones, not every one. The sample records over 150,000 clones, approximately 81% being singletons. The CDR3 runs 16 residues. Germline V gene sequence: CDR1 LGHNA, CDR2 YSLEER. The V end was cut by 3 bases, the J end by 5 bases, with 19 bases between. The receptor comes from a woman aged 25 to 39 in good health and CMV-seropositive. The chain recombines TRBV4-3 with TRBJ1-2; D is possibly TRBD1 (6 bases). Sequencing used PBMCs. In nucleotides, the CDR3 is TGCGCCAGCAGCCAGGGGGGGCAGCCCCCTAGGTATGGCTACACCTTC. Its protein product is CASSQGGQPPRYGYTF.